Included here is one T cell receptor beta chain sequence, with context. This entry comes from a study of blood T cell repertoires in COVID-19. Authors' analysis steps: Reference gene primer amplification yielded estimated nucleated cell counts. Clones were sequenced by immunoSEQ multiplex PCR, and TCRdb holds only the in-frame ones, with some missing. V and J calls and clone size are copied from that table; D and trimming were computed from the DNA. Seen here are 75,000 to 100,000 clones, approximately 87% observed once, and the top ten hold 15%. V gave up 5 bases and J gave up 4 bases, with 8 bases separating them. CDR1 and CDR2 (germline): GTSNPN, SVGIG (reference sequence). The CDR3 contains 11 residues.

This chain uses TRBV30 with TRBJ1-2; D is possibly TRBD1 (6 bases). This TCR was recovered from a human donor in a cohort sampled during active COVID-19. Input material: peripheral blood. CDR3 residues: CAWDRSYGYTF. CDR3 DNA: TGTGCCTGGGACAGGAGCTATGGCTACACCTTC.